The next 30 T cell receptor beta chains were all read from a single sample in a study of cytomegalovirus exposure and HLA in healthy donors. Primers included in the PCR were 60 Vbeta and 13 Jbeta primers. TCRdb's copy holds only in-frame clones and misses some; the assay was immunoSEQ multiplex PCR. Counted here are about 140,000 clones, 70% to 75% occurring once; the ten biggest clones make up about 1.2%. Sequenced sample: PBMCs. These TCRs come from a woman aged 35 to 49 in good health and CMV-seronegative.

The V gene is TRBV27, the J gene TRBJ1-6, with TRBD1 matching over 9 bases. After removal of 6 bases from V and 9 bases from J, the junction contained 6 bases not matched to a gene. CDR3 length equals 14 residues. CDR1 and CDR2 from the germline V gene are MNHEY and SMNVEV (reference sequence). CDR3: CASRHGQGRSPLHF. The CDR3 nucleotides read TGTGCCAGCAGACACGGACAGGGGCGTTCACCCCTCCACTTT.

V usage is TRBV9 and J usage is TRBJ1-5; 9 bases align to TRBD1. CDR1 is SGDLS and CDR2 is YYNGEE in the germline V gene. V trimming: 0 bases; J trimming: 5 bases; junction bases outside the gene matches: 9. The CDR3 contains 17 residues. CDR3 sequence reads: CASSVGATGGFDQPQHF. As DNA, the CDR3 is TGTGCCAGCAGCGTAGGGGCGACAGGGGGTTTCGATCAGCCCCAGCATTTT.

This chain links TRBV25-1 with TRBJ1-2; D gene unclear. The CDR3 is 14 residues long. The germline V and J ends were trimmed by 3 bases and 5 bases, with 13 bases remaining between them. In germline, CDR1 is MGHDK, CDR2 SYGVNS. The CDR3 coding sequence is TGTGCCAGCAGTGATGGCGGGGTTGTGTATGGCTACACCTTC. It translates to CASSDGGVVYGYTF.

The gene calls are TRBV9 and TRBJ1-2; D possibly corresponds to TRBD1 (6 bases). The CDR3 spans 12 residues. Trimming left V 3 bases short and J 7 bases short, with 10 bases between. From germline, CDR1 is SGDLS and CDR2 YYNGEE. CDR3 DNA sequence: TGTGCCAGCAGCGAGACAGGTTCTGGCTACACCTTC. It codes for CASSETGSGYTF.

This rearrangement joins TRBV6-5 to TRBJ2-5, with D perhaps TRBD2 (6 bases). V shed 2 bases and J shed 5 bases, with 15 bases lying between them. CDR1 is MNHEY, CDR2 SVGAGI, per germline. The CDR3 sequence is 15 residues long. CDR3 nucleotide sequence: TGTGCCAGCAGTTACGGAGGGAGCGTGGGGGAGACCCAGTACTTC. Protein sequence: CASSYGGSVGETQYF.

The chain employs TRBV13 and TRBJ2-7; TRBD2 matches at 14 bases. There are 17 residues in the CDR3. CDR1 and CDR2 (germline): PRHDT, FYEKMQ (reference sequence). Germline trimming cut 1 base from V and 3 bases from J; bases unmatched to any gene: 5. CDR3 DNA: TGTGCCAGCAGCTTAGCTGGGACTAGCGGGGGTGTCTACGAGCAGTACGTC. It translates to CASSLAGTSGGVYEQYV.

This chain connects TRBV29-1 to TRBJ2-1, with 7 positions matching TRBD1. The V gene's germline CDR1 is SQVTM and CDR2 ANQGSEA. Trimming at V came to 4 bases and at J to 7 bases, leaving 4 bases not matched to a gene. The CDR3 covers 12 residues. This chain's CDR3 is CSVAGTANEQFF. The CDR3 region has the DNA TGCAGCGTTGCGGGGACAGCAAATGAGCAGTTCTTC.

The V call is TRBV15, the J call TRBJ2-5; a weak D match, TRBD1 (6 bases). Germline CDR1 is LNHNV and CDR2 is YYDKDF (reference sequence). Trimming took off 1 base at V and 5 bases at J, with 8 bases between the two ends. The CDR3 is 13 amino acids. The CDR3 nucleotides read TGTGCCACCAGCAGAGGGGGGCCCGAGACCCAGTACTTC. Encoded protein: CATSRGGPETQYF.

This clone was detected a few times. V usage is TRBV5-1 and J usage is TRBJ1-4, with a tentative D call TRBD1 (6 bases). Germline loops: CDR1 SGHRS, CDR2 YFSETQ. This CDR3 spans 15 amino acids. V lost 3 bases to trimming and J lost 8 bases, with 17 bases between them. The CDR3 spells CASSSEGGYGEKLFF. CDR3 coding DNA: TGCGCCAGCAGCTCCGAGGGGGGGTATGGAGAAAAACTGTTTTTT.

V is TRBV19 and J is TRBJ1-3, with a possible D match to TRBD1 (5 bases). Germline V gene lookup returns CDR1 LNHDA and CDR2 SQIVND (reference sequence). Trimming removed 5 bases at V and 1 base at J, with 12 bases between. This CDR3 contains 15 residues. The CDR3: CASSAYKGSGNTIYF. In DNA, the CDR3 is TGTGCCAGTAGTGCCTATAAGGGGTCTGGAAACACCATATATTTT.

This clone has ten or more counts. V and J are TRBV5-1 and TRBJ1-1, with 7 bases identical to TRBD1. V dropped 4 bases and J dropped 5; count of bases not matched to a gene: 11. This CDR3 spans 15 amino acids. From germline, CDR1 is SGHRS and CDR2 YFSETQ. CDR3 in amino acids: CASSTSTGYSTEAFF. The CDR3 DNA sequence: TGCGCCAGCAGCACCTCGACAGGGTACTCGACTGAAGCTTTCTTT.

This chain links TRBV28 with TRBJ1-6; D might be TRBD1 (6 bases). CDR3 length equals 17 residues. The V and J ends lost 4 bases and 0 bases respectively, with 13 bases between them. Germline V gene data show CDR1 as MDHEN and CDR2 as SYDVKM. The CDR3 coding sequence is TGTGCCAGCAGTTCCCCCGGACAGAACTCCTATAATTCACCCCTCCACTTT. Translated: CASSSPGQNSYNSPLHF.

This clone was seen only a few times. V gene TRBV4-1 combines with J gene TRBJ2-1; maybe TRBD1 (6 bases). The CDR3 extends over 16 amino acids. CDR1 and CDR2 from the germline V gene are MGHRA and YSYEKL. With 3 bases removed from V and 1 base from J, the gap between germline ends came to 13 bases. CDR3 region: CASSHEQGPSYNEQFF. The DNA of the CDR3 is TGCGCCAGCAGCCACGAACAGGGTCCATCCTACAATGAGCAGTTCTTC.

The rearrangement links TRBV4-3 to TRBJ2-1; D remains ambiguous. Germline V gene data show CDR1 as LGHNA and CDR2 as YSLEER. This CDR3 comprises 13 residues. V was trimmed by 2 bases and J by 4 bases, leaving 6 bases between them. The CDR3 sequence is CASSQYGYNEQFF. The CDR3 bases are TGCGCCAGCAGCCAATACGGGTACAATGAGCAGTTCTTC.

This chain uses TRBV7-2 with TRBJ2-1, with TRBD2 matching over 8 bases. The germline CDR1 and CDR2 sequences are SGHTA and FQGNSA. Trimming cost V 1 base and J 4 bases; bases outside gene matches: 12. The CDR3 length is 18 residues. The CDR3 sequence is CASSLVGGGTLGYNEQFF. As DNA, the CDR3 is TGTGCCAGCAGCTTAGTGGGCGGGGGGACCCTGGGGTACAATGAGCAGTTCTTC.

The genes are TRBV28 and TRBJ2-7, with TRBD1 matching over 7 bases. The CDR3 is 14 amino acids. CDR1 is MDHEN, CDR2 SYDVKM, per germline. With 5 bases clipped from V and 3 bases from J, the junction kept 7 bases outside the gene matches. The CDR3 is CASSQTGTLYEQYV. The CDR3 bases are TGTGCCAGCAGTCAGACAGGGACCCTCTACGAGCAGTACGTC.

The chain recombines TRBV4-1 with TRBJ1-5, with 8 nucleotides matching TRBD1. Unmatched junction bases numbered 10, after V lost 6 bases and J lost 6 bases. Germline V CDR1 and CDR2: MGHRA, YSYEKL. The CDR3 has 15 amino acids. CDR3 coding DNA: TGCGCCAGCAGTCAAACTGACAGGGGTAGTCAGCCCCAGCATTTT. Protein product: CASSQTDRGSQPQHF.

This clone has just one count. This chain joins TRBV1 and TRBJ2-1; the D segment call TRBD2 is taken from the table without a DNA check. TRBV1 is described as a pseudogene. This CDR3 region has 14 residues. The CDR3 here is CTSSQDTGVNEQFF. The CDR3 nucleotides read TGCACCAGCAGCCAAGACACGGGGGTGAATGAGCAGTTCTTC.

This CDR3 reads CASSSGGTDNNYGYTF. For the CDR3, the DNA is TGCGCCAGCAGCTCGGGGGGGACAGATAATAACTATGGCTACACCTTC. The V call is TRBV5-1, the J call TRBJ1-2, with 7 nucleotides matching TRBD1. Trimming removed 3 bases from V and 1 base from J; junction bases left unmatched: 9. Germline assignment: CDR1 SGHRS and CDR2 YFSETQ. The CDR3 runs 16 residues.

This clone was detected only a few times. The CDR3 coding sequence is TGTGCCATCAGCGATCAGGGGGCGAGGGGAAACACCATATATTTT. Amino acid sequence: CAISDQGARGNTIYF. The chain combines TRBV10-3 with TRBJ1-3, with TRBD1 matching over 8 bases. Germline V gives CDR1 ENHRY, CDR2 SYGVKD. CDR3 length: 15 amino acids. J was trimmed by 4 bases and V by 6 bases; bases with no gene match: 8.

V is TRBV5-4 and J is TRBJ2-1; 8 bases fit TRBD2. The CDR3 covers 16 residues. Losses at the gene ends were 0 bases for V and 8 bases for J; bases not matched to a gene: 10. The germline gives CDR1 SGHNT, CDR2 YYREEE (reference sequence). In nucleotides, the CDR3 is TGTGCCAGCAGCTTGGCAGCGGGGGAAAGGAGGTATGAGCAGTTCTTC. This translates into CASSLAAGERRYEQFF. Looking up the rest from reference TRBV5-4 and TRBJ2-1 gives the full variable domain: ETGVTQSPTHLIKTRGQQVTLRCSSQSGHNTVSWYQQALGQGPQFIFQYYREEENGRGNFPPRFSGLQFPNYSSELNVNALELDDSALYLCASSLAAGERRYEQFFGPGTRLTVL.

The chain employs TRBV15 and TRBJ1-1; D is ambiguous. Germline CDR1 LNHNV, CDR2 YYDKDF (reference sequence). V lost 0 bases and J 0 bases, leaving 8 bases between the germline ends. CDR3 length: 15 amino acids. CDR3 in amino acids: CATSRDRLMNTEAFF. CDR3 sequence (DNA): TGTGCCACCAGCAGAGACAGGCTCATGAACACTGAAGCTTTCTTT.

The CDR3 protein is CASSVDPGGNTIYF. The CDR3 nucleotides are TGTGCCAGCAGCGTAGATCCGGGTGGAAACACCATATATTTT. The chain joins TRBV9 to TRBJ1-3; D is undetermined. Germline V gives CDR1 SGDLS, CDR2 YYNGEE. CDR3 length equals 14 residues. The ends were cut back, 0 bases at V and 3 bases at J, with 7 bases in the middle.

The J gene is TRBJ1-1, the V gene TRBV7-2; 7 positions agree with TRBD1. Trimming took 6 bases from V and 5 from J; bases not matched to a gene: 12. From germline, CDR1 is SGHTA and CDR2 FQGNSA. The CDR3 extends over 15 amino acids. The CDR3 nucleotides read TGTGCCAGCAGGACCTCTACAGGGGTCATGACTGAAGCTTTCTTT. This gives the protein CASRTSTGVMTEAFF. Full variable domain (outside the CDR3, taken from reference TRBV7-2 and TRBJ1-1): GAGVSQSPSNKVTEKGKDVELRCDPISGHTALYWYRQSLGQGLEFLIYFQGNSAPDKSGLPSDRFSAERTGGSVSTLTIQRTQQEDSAVYLCASRTSTGVMTEAFFGQGTRLTVV.

The gene calls are TRBV11-1 and TRBJ2-5; 8 bases are a match to TRBD2. J was trimmed by 5 bases and V by 5 bases; bases with no gene match: 7. CDR3 length: 14 amino acids. The germline V gene encodes CDR1 SGHAT and CDR2 FQDESV (reference sequence). In DNA form, the CDR3 reads TGTGCCAGCAGCCCTGGACTAGCTGCGGAGACCCAGTACTTC. It codes for CASSPGLAAETQYF. Full variable domain (rest looked up from reference TRBV11-1 and TRBJ2-5): EAEVAQSPRYKITEKSQAVAFWCDPISGHATLYWYRQILGQGPELLVQFQDESVVDDSQLPKDRFSAERLKGVDSTLKIQPAELGDSAMYLCASSPGLAAETQYFGPGTRLLVL.

The rearrangement uses TRBV2 and TRBJ2-1; D may be TRBD1 (5 bases). CDR1 and CDR2 from the germline V gene are SNHLY and FYNNEI. CDR3 length equals 12 residues. Trimming took 5 bases from V and 7 from J, leaving 9 bases between them. The CDR3: CASSTDSNEQFF. As DNA, the CDR3 is TGTGCCAGCAGTACAGACAGTAATGAGCAGTTCTTC.

This clone was seen more than once but under ten times. The chain links TRBV2 to TRBJ2-7; D unclear. The CDR3 consists of 14 residues. Germline V CDR1 and CDR2: SNHLY, FYNNEI. Trimming left V 1 base short and J 3 bases short, with 10 bases between. The CDR3 coding sequence is TGTGCCAGCAGTGAAGGGGTGGGCTACTACGAGCAGTACTTC. It codes for CASSEGVGYYEQYF.

The genes are TRBV5-1 and TRBJ2-3; D is perhaps TRBD2 (7 bases). The CDR3 extends over 18 amino acids. Germline V lookup: CDR1 SGHRS, CDR2 YFSETQ. Deletions cut 1 base from V and 1 base from J, with 19 bases between. CDR3 sequence reads: CASSLPGGMGLGTDTQYF. Here the CDR3 DNA reads TGCGCCAGCAGCTTGCCGGGGGGCATGGGCCTCGGCACAGATACGCAGTATTTT.

This clone showed up just a few times. This chain links TRBV7-2 with TRBJ2-7; a weak D match, TRBD1 (6 bases). There are 13 residues in the CDR3. Trimming removed 1 base from V and 4 bases from J, with 8 bases in between. Germline V gives CDR1 SGHTA, CDR2 FQGNSA. This chain's CDR3 is CASSLGTEYEQYV. Here the CDR3 DNA reads TGTGCCAGCAGCTTAGGGACAGAGTACGAGCAGTACGTC.

This chain connects TRBV7-3 to TRBJ1-2, with 9 nucleotides matching TRBD1. This CDR3 is built from 15 residues. V gave up 1 base and J gave up 5 bases; unmatched junction bases: 5. Per the germline V gene, CDR1 is SGHTA and CDR2 is FQGTGA. This CDR3 reads CASSLNTGGGYGYTF. CDR3 in DNA: TGTGCCAGCAGCTTAAATACAGGGGGCGGGTATGGCTACACCTTC.